A selection of T cell receptor beta chains follows, all from one sample in a study of T cells in Graves' hyperthyroidism and ophthalmopathy. TCRdb called the multiplex PCR reads again in MiXCR, with one record for every CDR3 protein. The sample has roughly 300,000 distinct CDR3 sequences; around 20% are singletons. The sequenced sample consisted of blood. The receptors originated from a woman between 45 and 65 years old with Graves' hyperthyroidism. Both conserved end residues are part of each CDR3. Each record gives: clone size, D gene, V gene, J gene, CDR3 DNA, CDR3 protein. A D gene is named only where the DNA matches it firmly. Some rows mark clone size as missing; the rest say once, few, many or name a class of expanded clone.

size: many; D: .; V: TRBV6-1; J: TRBJ1-2; DNA: TGTGCCAGCAGTGGGGGGCGACTATCTATGCGCTACACCTTC; CDR3: CASSGGRLSMRYTF
size: .; D: .; V: TRBV27; J: TRBJ2-7; DNA: TGTGCCAGCAGATCCTCGGCGCACGAGCAGTACTTC; CDR3: CASRSSAHEQYF
size: .; D: .; V: TRBV6-5; J: TRBJ1-2; DNA: TGTGCCAGCAGTTCTCCGACAGTTAACTATGGCTACACCTTC; CDR3: CASSSPTVNYGYTF
size: many; D: TRBD2; V: TRBV20-1; J: TRBJ2-5; DNA: TGCAGTGCTAGAGATGTGGGACTAGCGGGAGAGGGGGGCCAAGAGACCCAGTACTTC; CDR3: CSARDVGLAGEGGQETQYF
size: many; D: .; V: TRBV11-2; J: TRBJ2-7; DNA: TGTGCCAGCAGCTTAGGGCTGGGGGGCGCCTACGAGCAGTACTTC; CDR3: CASSLGLGGAYEQYF
size: many; D: .; V: TRBV13; J: TRBJ2-7; DNA: TGTGCCAGCAGCTTAGAAGGTAGCTACGAGCAGTACTTC; CDR3: CASSLEGSYEQYF
size: .; D: .; V: TRBV5-1; J: TRBJ2-1; DNA: TGCGCCAGCAGCTCAGGGTTCCTCTACAATGAGCAGTTCTTC; CDR3: CASSSGFLYNEQFF
size: .; D: .; V: TRBV9; J: TRBJ1-3; DNA: TGTGCCAGCAGCGCAGACATCGTCAGCTCTGGAAACACCATATATTTT; CDR3: CASSADIVSSGNTIYF
size: many; D: .; V: TRBV6-1; J: TRBJ2-7; DNA: TGTGCCAGCGCCAGGCTGTCTGCCTACGAGCAGTACTTC; CDR3: CASARLSAYEQYF
size: many; D: .; V: TRBV28; J: TRBJ2-1; DNA: TGTGCCAGCAGTTTAAAGGGGGGGACAAACAATGAGCAGTTCTTC; CDR3: CASSLKGGTNNEQFF
size: .; D: .; V: TRBV27; J: TRBJ1-2; DNA: TGTGCCAGCAGTTTGGCAGGGGCTAACTATGGCTACACCTTC; CDR3: CASSLAGANYGYTF
size: .; D: .; V: TRBV5-5; J: TRBJ2-7; DNA: TGTGCCAGCGGCCCCGCCGGCAGGGACAACTCCTACGAGCAGTACTTC; CDR3: CASGPAGRDNSYEQYF
size: many; D: TRBD1; V: TRBV2; J: TRBJ1-2; DNA: TGTGCCAGCAGTTTCAGGGGGCAGGACTATGGCTACACCTTC; CDR3: CASSFRGQDYGYTF
size: many; D: TRBD2; V: TRBV12-3/TRBV12-4; J: TRBJ2-1; DNA: TGTGCCAGCAGTCTCCGACTAGCGGGAGGCGGTGAGCAGTTCTTC; CDR3: CASSLRLAGGGEQFF
size: .; D: TRBD1; V: TRBV3-1; J: TRBJ1-5; DNA: TGTGCCAGCAGCCCCCAGACAGGGGGAGATAGCAATCAGCCCCAGCATTTT; CDR3: CASSPQTGGDSNQPQHF
size: .; D: TRBD1; V: TRBV12-3/TRBV12-4; J: TRBJ1-2; DNA: TGTGCCAGCAGGGTGACAGGGGGGAACAATGGCTACACCTTC; CDR3: CASRVTGGNNGYTF
size: many; D: .; V: TRBV5-1; J: TRBJ1-1; DNA: TGCGCCAGCAGCTCGTACTCAAGTGCACTGAACACTGAAGCTTTCTTT; CDR3: CASSSYSSALNTEAFF